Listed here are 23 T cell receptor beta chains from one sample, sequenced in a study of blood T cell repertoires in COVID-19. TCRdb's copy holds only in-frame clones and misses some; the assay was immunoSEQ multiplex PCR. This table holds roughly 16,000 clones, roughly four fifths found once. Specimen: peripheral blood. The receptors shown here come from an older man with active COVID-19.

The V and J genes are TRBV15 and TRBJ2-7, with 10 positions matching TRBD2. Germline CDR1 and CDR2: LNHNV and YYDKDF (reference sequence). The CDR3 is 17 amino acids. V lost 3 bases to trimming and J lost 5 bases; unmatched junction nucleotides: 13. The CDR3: CATSRSSLAGVNDEQYF. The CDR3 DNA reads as TGTGCCACCAGCAGGTCAAGCCTAGCGGGAGTAAATGACGAGCAGTACTTC.

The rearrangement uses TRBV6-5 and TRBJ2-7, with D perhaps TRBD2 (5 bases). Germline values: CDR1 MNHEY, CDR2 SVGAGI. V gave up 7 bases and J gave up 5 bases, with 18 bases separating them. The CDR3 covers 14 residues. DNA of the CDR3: TGTGCCAGCACGGGGATGGTGGCAACCCACGAGCAGTACTTC. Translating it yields CASTGMVATHEQYF.

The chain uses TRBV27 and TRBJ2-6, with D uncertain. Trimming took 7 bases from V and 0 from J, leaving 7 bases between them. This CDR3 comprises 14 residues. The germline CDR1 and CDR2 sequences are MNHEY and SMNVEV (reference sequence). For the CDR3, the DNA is TGTGCCAGCAAGGAGAGCTCTGGGGCCAACGTCCTGACTTTC. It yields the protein CASKESSGANVLTF. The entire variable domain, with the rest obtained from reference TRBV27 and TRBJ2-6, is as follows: EAQVTQNPRYLITVTGKKLTVTCSQNMNHEYMSWYRQDPGLGLRQIYYSMNVEVTDKGDVPEGYKVSRKEKRNFPLILESPSPNQTSLYFCASKESSGANVLTFGAGSRLTVL.

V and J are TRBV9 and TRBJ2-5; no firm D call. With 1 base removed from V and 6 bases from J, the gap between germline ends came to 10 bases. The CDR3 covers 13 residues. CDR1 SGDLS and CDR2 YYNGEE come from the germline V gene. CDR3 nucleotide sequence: TGTGCCAGCAGCGTAACCCAAGCCCAGACCCAGTACTTC. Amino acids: CASSVTQAQTQYF.

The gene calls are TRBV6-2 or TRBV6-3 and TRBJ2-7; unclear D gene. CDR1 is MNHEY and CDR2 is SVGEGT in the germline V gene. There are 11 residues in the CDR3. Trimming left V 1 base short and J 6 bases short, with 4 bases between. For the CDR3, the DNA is TGTGCCAGCAGTTACTTGGCCGAGCAGTACTTC. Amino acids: CASSYLAEQYF.

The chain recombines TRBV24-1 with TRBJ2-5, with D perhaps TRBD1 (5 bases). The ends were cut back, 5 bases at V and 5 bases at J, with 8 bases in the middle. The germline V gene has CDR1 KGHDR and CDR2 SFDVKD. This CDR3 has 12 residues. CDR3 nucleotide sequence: TGTGCCACCAGTGGGGGCGCGGAGACCCAGTACTTC. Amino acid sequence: CATSGGAETQYF.

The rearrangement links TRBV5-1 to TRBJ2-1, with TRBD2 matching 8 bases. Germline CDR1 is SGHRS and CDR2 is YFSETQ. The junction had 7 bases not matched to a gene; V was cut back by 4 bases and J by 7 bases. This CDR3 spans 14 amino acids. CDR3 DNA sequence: TGCGCCAGCAGCATAAGCGGGAGTGGGAATGAGCAGTTCTTC. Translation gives CASSISGSGNEQFF.

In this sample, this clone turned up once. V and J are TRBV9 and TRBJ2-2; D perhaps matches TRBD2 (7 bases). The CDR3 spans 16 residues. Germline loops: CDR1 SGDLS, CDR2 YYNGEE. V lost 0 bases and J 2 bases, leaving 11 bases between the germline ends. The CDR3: CASSVGGGPNTGELFF. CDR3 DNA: TGTGCCAGCAGCGTAGGGGGGGGCCCCAACACCGGGGAGCTGTTTTTT.

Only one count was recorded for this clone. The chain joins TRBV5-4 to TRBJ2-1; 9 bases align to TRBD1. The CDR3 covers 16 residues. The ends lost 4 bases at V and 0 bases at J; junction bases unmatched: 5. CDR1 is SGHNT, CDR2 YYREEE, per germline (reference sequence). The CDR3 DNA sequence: TGTGCCAGCAGCCCGGGGACAGGGAGCTCCTACAATGAGCAGTTCTTC. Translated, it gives CASSPGTGSSYNEQFF.

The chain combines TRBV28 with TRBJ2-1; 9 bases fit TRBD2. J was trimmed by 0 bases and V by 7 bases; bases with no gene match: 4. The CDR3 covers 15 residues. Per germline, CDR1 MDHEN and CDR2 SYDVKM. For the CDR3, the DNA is TGTGCCAGCATTCTTAGCGGGAGCTCCTACAATGAGCAGTTCTTC. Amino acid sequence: CASILSGSSYNEQFF.

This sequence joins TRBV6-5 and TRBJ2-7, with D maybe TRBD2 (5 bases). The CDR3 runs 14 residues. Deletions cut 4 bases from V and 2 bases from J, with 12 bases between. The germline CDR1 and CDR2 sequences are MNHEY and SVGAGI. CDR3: CASSSSYGAYEQYF. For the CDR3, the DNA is TGTGCCAGCAGTTCTTCTTACGGGGCCTACGAGCAGTACTTC.

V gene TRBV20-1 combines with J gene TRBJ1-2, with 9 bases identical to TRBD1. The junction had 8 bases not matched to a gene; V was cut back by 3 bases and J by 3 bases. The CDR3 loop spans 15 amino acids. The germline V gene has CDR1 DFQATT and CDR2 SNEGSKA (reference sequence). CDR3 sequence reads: CSASKGQGVDYGYTF. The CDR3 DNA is TGCAGTGCTAGTAAGGGACAGGGCGTCGACTATGGCTACACCTTC.

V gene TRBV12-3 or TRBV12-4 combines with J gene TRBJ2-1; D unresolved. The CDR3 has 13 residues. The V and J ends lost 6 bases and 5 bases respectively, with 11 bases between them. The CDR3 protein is CASSLLVNNEQFF. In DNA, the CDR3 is TGTGCCAGCAGCCTTTTAGTAAACAATGAGCAGTTCTTC.

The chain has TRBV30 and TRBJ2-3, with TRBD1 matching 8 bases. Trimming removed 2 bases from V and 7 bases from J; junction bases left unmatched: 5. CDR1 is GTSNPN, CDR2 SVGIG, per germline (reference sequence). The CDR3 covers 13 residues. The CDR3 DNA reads TGTGCCTGGAGTCGGGACAGGCCTTATACGCAGTATTTT. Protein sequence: CAWSRDRPYTQYF.

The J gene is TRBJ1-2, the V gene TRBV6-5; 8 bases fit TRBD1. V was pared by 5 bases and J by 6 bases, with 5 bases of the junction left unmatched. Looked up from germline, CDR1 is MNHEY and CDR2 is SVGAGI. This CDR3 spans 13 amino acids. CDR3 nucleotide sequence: TGTGCCAGCAGTCTGACAGGGGAACATGGCTACACCTTC. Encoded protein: CASSLTGEHGYTF.

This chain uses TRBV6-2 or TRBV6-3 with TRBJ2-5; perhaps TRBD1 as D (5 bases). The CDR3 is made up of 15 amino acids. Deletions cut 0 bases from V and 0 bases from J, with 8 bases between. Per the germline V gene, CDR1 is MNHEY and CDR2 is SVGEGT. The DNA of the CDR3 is TGTGCCAGCAGTTACTCGATAGGGGACCAAGAGACCCAGTACTTC. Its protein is CASSYSIGDQETQYF.

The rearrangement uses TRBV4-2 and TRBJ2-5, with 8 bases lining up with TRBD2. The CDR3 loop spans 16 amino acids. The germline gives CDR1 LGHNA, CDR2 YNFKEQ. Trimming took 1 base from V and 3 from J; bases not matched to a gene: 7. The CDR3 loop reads CASSQGSAGGKETQYF. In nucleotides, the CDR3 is TGTGCCAGCAGCCAAGGGTCCGCGGGGGGAAAAGAGACCCAGTACTTC.

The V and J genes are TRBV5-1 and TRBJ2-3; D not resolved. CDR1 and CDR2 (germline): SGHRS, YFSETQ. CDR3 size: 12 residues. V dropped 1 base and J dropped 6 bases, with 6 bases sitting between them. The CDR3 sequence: CASSLHGDTQYF. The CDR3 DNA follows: TGCGCCAGCAGCTTGCACGGGGATACGCAGTATTTT.

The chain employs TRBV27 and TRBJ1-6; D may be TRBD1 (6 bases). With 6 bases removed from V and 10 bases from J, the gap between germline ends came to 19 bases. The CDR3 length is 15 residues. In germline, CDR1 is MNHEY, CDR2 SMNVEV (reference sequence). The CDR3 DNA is TGTGCCAGCAGAGCCCTTACAGGGAAGGAGTCACCCCTCCACTTT. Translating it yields CASRALTGKESPLHF.

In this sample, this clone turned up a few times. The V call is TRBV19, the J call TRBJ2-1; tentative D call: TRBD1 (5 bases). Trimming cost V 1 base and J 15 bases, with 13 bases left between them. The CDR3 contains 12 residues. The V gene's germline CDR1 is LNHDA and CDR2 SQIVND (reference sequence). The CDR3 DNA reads TGTGCCAGTAGTATAGGGGCAGGGTGGCGGTTCTTC. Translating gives CASSIGAGWRFF.

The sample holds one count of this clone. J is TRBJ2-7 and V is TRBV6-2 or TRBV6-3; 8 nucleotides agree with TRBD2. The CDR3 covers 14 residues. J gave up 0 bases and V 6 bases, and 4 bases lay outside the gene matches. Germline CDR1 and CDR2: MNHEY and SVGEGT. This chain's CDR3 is CASSRSGSSYEQYF. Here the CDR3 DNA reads TGTGCCAGCAGCAGAAGCGGGAGCTCCTACGAGCAGTACTTC.

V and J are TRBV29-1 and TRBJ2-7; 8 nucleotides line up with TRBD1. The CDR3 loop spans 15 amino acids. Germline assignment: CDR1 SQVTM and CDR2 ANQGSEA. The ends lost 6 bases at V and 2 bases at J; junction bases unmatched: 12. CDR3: CSVIDRGRNPYEQYF. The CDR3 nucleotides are TGCAGCGTCATTGACAGGGGACGCAACCCCTACGAGCAGTACTTC.

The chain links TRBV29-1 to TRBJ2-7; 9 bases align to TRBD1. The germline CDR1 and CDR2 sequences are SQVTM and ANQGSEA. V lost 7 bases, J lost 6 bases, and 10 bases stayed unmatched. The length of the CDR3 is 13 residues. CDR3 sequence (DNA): TGCAGCGCTGGGGGACAGGGAGCCACCGAGCAGTACTTC. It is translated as CSAGGQGATEQYF.